These T cell receptor beta chains were read from a single sample in a study of T-cell reconstitution after alpha-beta-depleted transplantation in children. TCRdb re-called the PCR reads with MiXCR, one entry per CDR3 protein. This table holds 200,000 to 250,000 distinct CDR3 sequences, roughly a tenth found once. The sequencing used PBMCs, collected before TCRalphabeta/CD19-depleted stem cell transplant. The receptor set was obtained from a child under two years old with acute myeloid leukemia, due to receive a stem cell transplant. The CDR3 runs from the conserved cysteine through the conserved F or W. A D gene is named only where the DNA matches it firmly. Rows may omit the clone size; those that give it use once, few, many or a size class.

V	size	D	J	CDR3	DNA
TRBV5-5	many	TRBD1	TRBJ2-3	CASSWGQSTDTQYF	TGTGCCAGCAGCTGGGGACAGAGCACAGATACGCAGTATTTT
TRBV5-5	many	.	TRBJ2-7	CASSLGSGGSPYEQYF	TGTGCCAGCAGCTTGGGGTCTGGGGGGTCCCCTTACGAGCAGTACTTC
TRBV18	many	.	TRBJ1-1	CASSADIEAFF	TGTGCCAGCTCAGCAGACATTGAAGCTTTCTTT
TRBV25-1	many	TRBD1	TRBJ2-1	CASKRTGGYNEQFF	TGTGCCAGCAAACGGACAGGGGGCTACAATGAGCAGTTCTTC
TRBV30	.	.	TRBJ1-1	CAWKSPTGNTEAFF	TGTGCCTGGAAATCCCCGACAGGGAACACTGAAGCTTTCTTT
TRBV5-1	.	TRBD2	TRBJ2-1	CASSTGGRWNVDEQFF	TGCGCCAGCAGCACGGGCGGGAGGTGGAACGTCGATGAGCAGTTCTTC
TRBV7-3	many	.	TRBJ2-3	CASSLSRQSGTQYF	TGTGCCAGCAGCTTATCAAGACAGTCCGGTACGCAGTATTTT
TRBV6-5	many	.	TRBJ1-1	CASSYLTEAFF	TGTGCCAGCAGTTACCTCACTGAAGCTTTCTTT
TRBV20-1	many	TRBD2	TRBJ2-1	CSARALAGARSSNEQFF	TGCAGTGCTAGAGCCTTAGCGGGGGCTCGCTCGAGTAATGAGCAGTTCTTC
TRBV12-3/TRBV12-4	.	TRBD2	TRBJ2-1	CASSPSPGLDAIEQFF	TGTGCCAGCAGTCCTTCACCGGGACTAGATGCGATTGAGCAGTTCTTC
TRBV28	many	TRBD1	TRBJ1-2	CASSTLGQGKANYGYTF	TGTGCCAGCAGCACACTAGGACAGGGGAAGGCTAACTATGGCTACACCTTC
TRBV19	.	.	TRBJ1-4	CASSTSGATNEKLFF	TGTGCCAGTAGTACCTCCGGTGCAACTAATGAAAAACTGTTTTTT
TRBV5-1	many	.	TRBJ2-1	CASSLVAETYNEQFF	TGCGCCAGCAGCTTGGTGGCGGAAACCTACAATGAGCAGTTCTTC
TRBV7-3	many	.	TRBJ2-2	CASSFIPNTGELFF	TGTGCCAGCAGCTTCATCCCCAACACCGGGGAGCTGTTTTTT
TRBV20-1	many	.	TRBJ1-2	CSARGTGDYGYTF	TGCAGTGCTAGAGGGACGGGGGACTATGGCTACACCTTC
TRBV29-1	few	TRBD1	TRBJ2-3	CSAWTGVINTDTQYF	TGCAGCGCATGGACAGGGGTTATTAACACAGATACGCAGTATTTT
TRBV25-1	many	TRBD2	TRBJ2-4	CASSASGGKNIQYF	TGTGCCAGCAGCGCTAGCGGGGGAAAAAACATTCAGTACTTC
TRBV10-3	many	.	TRBJ2-7	CAISEMGAGVFEQYF	TGTGCCATCAGTGAGATGGGAGCGGGCGTCTTCGAGCAGTACTTC
TRBV5-1	.	.	TRBJ2-6	CASSGVGISGANVLTF	TGCGCCAGCAGCGGGGTAGGAATCTCCGGGGCCAACGTCCTGACTTTC
TRBV30	.	.	TRBJ2-3	CAWSGRHPDTQYF	TGTGCCTGGAGTGGGAGGCACCCAGATACGCAGTATTTT
TRBV5-5	many	TRBD1	TRBJ1-2	CASSLWSGQAYGYTF	TGTGCCAGCAGCTTGTGGTCCGGACAGGCCTATGGCTACACCTTC